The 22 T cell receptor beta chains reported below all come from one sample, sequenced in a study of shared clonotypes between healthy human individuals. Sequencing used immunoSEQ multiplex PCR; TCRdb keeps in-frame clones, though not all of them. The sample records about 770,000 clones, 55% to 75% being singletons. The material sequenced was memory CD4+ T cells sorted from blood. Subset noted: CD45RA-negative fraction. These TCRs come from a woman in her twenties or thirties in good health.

As DNA, the CDR3 is TGTGCCAGCAGGGCGGGACAGGGTATCGGAAAACTGTTTTTT. As protein: CASRAGQGIGKLFF. This sequence joins TRBV28 and TRBJ1-4; TRBD1 agrees at 9 bases. Germline assignment: CDR1 MDHEN and CDR2 SYDVKM. After removal of 6 bases from V and 10 bases from J, the junction contained 9 bases not matched to a gene. The CDR3 has 14 residues.

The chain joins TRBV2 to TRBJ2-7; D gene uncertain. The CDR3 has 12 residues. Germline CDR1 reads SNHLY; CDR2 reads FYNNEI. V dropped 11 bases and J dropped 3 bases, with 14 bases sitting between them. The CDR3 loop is CASGSKGYEQYF. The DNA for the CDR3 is TGTGCCTCCGGTAGTAAGGGCTACGAGCAGTACTTC.

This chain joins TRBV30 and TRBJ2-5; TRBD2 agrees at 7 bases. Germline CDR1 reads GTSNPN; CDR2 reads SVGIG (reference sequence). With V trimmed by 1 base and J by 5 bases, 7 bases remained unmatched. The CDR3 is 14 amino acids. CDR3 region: CAWSDIGGGETQYF. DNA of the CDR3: TGTGCCTGGAGTGATATCGGGGGAGGGGAGACCCAGTACTTC.

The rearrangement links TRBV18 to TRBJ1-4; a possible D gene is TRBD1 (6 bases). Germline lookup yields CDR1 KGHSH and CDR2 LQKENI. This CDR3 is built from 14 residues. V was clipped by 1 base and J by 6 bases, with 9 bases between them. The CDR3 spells CASSPQGEYEKLFF. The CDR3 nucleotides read TGTGCCAGCTCACCACAGGGGGAGTATGAAAAACTGTTTTTT.

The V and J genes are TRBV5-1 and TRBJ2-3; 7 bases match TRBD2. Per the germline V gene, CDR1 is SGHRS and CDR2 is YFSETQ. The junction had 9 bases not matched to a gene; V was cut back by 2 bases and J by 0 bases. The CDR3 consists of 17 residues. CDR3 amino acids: CASSFGAGDASTDTQYF. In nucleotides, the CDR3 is TGCGCCAGCAGCTTTGGGGCGGGGGATGCGAGCACAGATACGCAGTATTTT.

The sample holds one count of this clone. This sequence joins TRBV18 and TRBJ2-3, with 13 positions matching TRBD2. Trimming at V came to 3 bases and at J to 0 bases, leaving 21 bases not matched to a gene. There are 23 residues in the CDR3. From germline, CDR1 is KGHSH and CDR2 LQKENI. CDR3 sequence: CASSPRTEPGLAGPTASTDTQYF. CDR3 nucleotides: TGTGCCAGCTCACCGCGGACAGAGCCGGGACTAGCGGGACCCACAGCTAGCACAGATACGCAGTATTTT.

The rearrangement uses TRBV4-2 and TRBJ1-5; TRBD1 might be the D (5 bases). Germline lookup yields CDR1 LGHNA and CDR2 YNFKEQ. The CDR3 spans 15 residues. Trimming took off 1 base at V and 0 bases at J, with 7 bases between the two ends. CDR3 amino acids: CASSQVQDSNQPQHF. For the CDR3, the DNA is TGTGCCAGCAGCCAAGTACAGGATAGCAATCAGCCCCAGCATTTT.

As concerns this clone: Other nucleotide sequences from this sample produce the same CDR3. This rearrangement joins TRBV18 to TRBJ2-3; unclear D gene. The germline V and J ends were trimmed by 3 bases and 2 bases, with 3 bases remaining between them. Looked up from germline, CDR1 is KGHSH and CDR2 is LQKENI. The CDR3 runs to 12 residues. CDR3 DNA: TGTGCCAGCTCACCCACCACAGATACGCAGTATTTT. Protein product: CASSPTTDTQYF.

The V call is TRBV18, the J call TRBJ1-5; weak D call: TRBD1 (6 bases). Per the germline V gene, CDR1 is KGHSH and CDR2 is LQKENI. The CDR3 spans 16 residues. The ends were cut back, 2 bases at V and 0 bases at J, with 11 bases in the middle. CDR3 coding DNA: TGTGCCAGCTCACCAAGGGGGGGGTCTAGCAATCAGCCCCAGCATTTT. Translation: CASSPRGGSSNQPQHF.

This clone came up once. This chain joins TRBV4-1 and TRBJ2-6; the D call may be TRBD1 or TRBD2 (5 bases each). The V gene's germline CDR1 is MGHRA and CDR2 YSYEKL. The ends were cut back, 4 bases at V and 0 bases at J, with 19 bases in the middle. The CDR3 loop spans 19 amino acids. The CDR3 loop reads CASSPRGGRVRSGANVLTF. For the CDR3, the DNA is TGCGCCAGCAGCCCTAGGGGTGGGCGGGTCCGCTCTGGGGCCAACGTCCTGACTTTC.

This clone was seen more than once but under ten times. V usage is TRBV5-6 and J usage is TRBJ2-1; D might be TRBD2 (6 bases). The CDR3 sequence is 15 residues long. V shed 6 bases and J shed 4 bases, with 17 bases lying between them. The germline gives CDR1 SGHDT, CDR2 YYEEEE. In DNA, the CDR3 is TGTGCCAGCACCTGGACCGCGGGATTTTACAATGAGCAGTTCTTC. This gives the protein CASTWTAGFYNEQFF.

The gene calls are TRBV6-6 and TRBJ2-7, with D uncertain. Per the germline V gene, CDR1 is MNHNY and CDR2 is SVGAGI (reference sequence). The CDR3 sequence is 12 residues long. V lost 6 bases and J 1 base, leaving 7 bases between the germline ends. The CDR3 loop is CASSSHSYEQYF. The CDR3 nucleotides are TGTGCCAGCAGCTCCCATTCCTACGAGCAGTACTTC.

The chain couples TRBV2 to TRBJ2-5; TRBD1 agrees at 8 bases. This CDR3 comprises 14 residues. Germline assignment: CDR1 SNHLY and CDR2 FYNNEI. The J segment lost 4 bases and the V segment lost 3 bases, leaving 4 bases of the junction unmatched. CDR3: CASSDVRGRETQYF. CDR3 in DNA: TGTGCCAGCAGTGATGTCAGGGGGCGAGAGACCCAGTACTTC.

The CDR3 nucleotides read TGCAGCGTTGTTGGGCGGCTTACTGGCACTGAAGCTTTCTTT. Residues: CSVVGRLTGTEAFF. The J gene is TRBJ1-1, the V gene TRBV29-1; no reliable D call. Germline assignment: CDR1 SQVTM and CDR2 ANQGSEA. This CDR3 contains 14 residues. The ends were cut back, 4 bases at V and 4 bases at J, with 16 bases in the middle.

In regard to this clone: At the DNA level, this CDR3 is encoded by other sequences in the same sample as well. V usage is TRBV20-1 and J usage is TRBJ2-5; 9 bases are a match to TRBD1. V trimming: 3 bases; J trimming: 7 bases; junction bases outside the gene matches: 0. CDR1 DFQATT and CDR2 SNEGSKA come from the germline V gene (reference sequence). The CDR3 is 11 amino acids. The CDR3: CSARGQGTQYF. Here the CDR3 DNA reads TGCAGTGCTAGGGGACAGGGGACCCAGTACTTC.

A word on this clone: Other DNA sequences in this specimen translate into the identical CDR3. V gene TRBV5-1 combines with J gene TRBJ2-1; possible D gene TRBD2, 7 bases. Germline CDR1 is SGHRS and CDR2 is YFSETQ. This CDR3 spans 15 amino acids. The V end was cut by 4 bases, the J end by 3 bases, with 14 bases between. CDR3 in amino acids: CASSGGGWGYNEQFF. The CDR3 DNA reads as TGCGCCAGCAGCGGCGGGGGCTGGGGCTACAATGAGCAGTTCTTC.

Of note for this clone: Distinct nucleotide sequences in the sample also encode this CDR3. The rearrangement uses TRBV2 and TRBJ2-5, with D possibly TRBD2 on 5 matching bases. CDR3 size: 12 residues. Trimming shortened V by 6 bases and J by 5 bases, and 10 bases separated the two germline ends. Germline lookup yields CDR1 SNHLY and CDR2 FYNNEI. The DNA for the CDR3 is TGTGCCAGCAGGGACGGGGAGGAGACCCAGTACTTC. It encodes CASRDGEETQYF.

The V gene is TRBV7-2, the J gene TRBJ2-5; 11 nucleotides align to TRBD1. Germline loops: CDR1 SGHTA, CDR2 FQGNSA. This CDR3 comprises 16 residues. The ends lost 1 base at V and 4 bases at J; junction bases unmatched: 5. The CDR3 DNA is TGTGCCAGCAGCTTAGAGTGGACAGGGGGCAGAGAGACCCAGTACTTC. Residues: CASSLEWTGGRETQYF.

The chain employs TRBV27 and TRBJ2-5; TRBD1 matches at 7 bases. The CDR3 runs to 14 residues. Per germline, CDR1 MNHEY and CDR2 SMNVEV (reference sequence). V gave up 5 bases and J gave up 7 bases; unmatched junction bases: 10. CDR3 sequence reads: CASSPRQGDRTQYF. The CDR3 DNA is TGTGCCAGCAGTCCCCGACAGGGAGACCGGACCCAGTACTTC.

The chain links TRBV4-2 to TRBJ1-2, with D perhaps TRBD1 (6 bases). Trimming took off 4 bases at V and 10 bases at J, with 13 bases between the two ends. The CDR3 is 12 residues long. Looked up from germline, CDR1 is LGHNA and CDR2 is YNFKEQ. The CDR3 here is CASSPLGGHYTF. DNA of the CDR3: TGTGCCAGCAGCCCCTTGGGGGGCCACTACACCTTC.

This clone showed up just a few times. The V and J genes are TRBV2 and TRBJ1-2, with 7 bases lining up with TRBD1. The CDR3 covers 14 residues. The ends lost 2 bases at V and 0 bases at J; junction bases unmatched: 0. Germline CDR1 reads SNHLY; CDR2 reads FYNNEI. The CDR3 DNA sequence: TGTGCCAGCAGTGAACAGGGGGCTAACTATGGCTACACCTTC. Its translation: CASSEQGANYGYTF.

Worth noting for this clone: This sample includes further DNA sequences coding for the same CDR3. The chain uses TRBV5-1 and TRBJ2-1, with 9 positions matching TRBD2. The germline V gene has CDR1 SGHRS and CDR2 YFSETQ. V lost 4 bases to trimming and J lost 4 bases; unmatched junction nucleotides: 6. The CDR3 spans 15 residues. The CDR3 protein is CASSKTSGSYNEQFF. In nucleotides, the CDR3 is TGCGCCAGCAGCAAGACTAGCGGATCTTACAATGAGCAGTTCTTC.